This TCR beta chain comes out of a study of T cell changes during pregnancy in multiple sclerosis. This CDR3 is built from 16 residues. CDR1 and CDR2 (germline): SGHKS, YYEKEE (reference sequence). With 5 bases clipped from V and 3 bases from J, the junction kept 11 bases outside the gene matches. Measured with immunoSEQ multiplex PCR; TCRdb has only the in-frame clones, and not every one. The sample lists over 30,000 clones; 90% to 95% were seen once. This receptor was obtained from a female donor in good health, enrolled as a control in a pregnancy study. V and J are TRBV5-5 and TRBJ1-5; 7 bases align to TRBD1. The starting material was CD4+ T cells from peripheral blood mononuclear cells, obtained in the second trimester of pregnancy. CDR3 bases: TGTGCCAGCAGTAAGGCGGGACAGCTAGCCAATCAGCCCCAGCATTTT. As protein: CASSKAGQLANQPQHF.